This TCR beta chain emerged from a study of regulatory T cells in long-lasting Graves disease (dated by TCRdb to the early 2020s). Background for the entire study: To count as having persistent Graves' disease, a patient had to have received antithyroid drug treatment for over 5 years with TSH receptor autoantibodies remaining persistently positive. Peripheral blood TCR sequencing and RNA sequencing compared persistent Graves' disease patients with newly diagnosed Graves' disease patients. The study was conducted in China and was registered as a clinical trial. A total of around 35 samples were covered by TCR sequencing, comprising 13 persistent and around 20 newly diagnosed Graves' disease patients. Antithyroid drugs had been taken for approximately 9.7 years on average by persistent Graves' disease patients in the clinical cohort. Results and caveats for the whole study, not just this receptor: Peripheral blood alone was examined, since thyroid tissue, which constituted the primary lesion, could not be accessed. Sequencing and analysis were limited to the TCR beta chain. Compared with newly diagnosed patients, patients with persistent Graves' disease had lower TCR Shannon entropy and fewer highly expanded clones, which suggests clonal expansion. Preferential use of TRBV28, TRBJ1-2 and TRBJ2-5 was observed in persistent disease, whereas TRBV20-1 and TRBJ2-1 were favored in newly diagnosed disease. As a limitation, the authors acknowledged that the small sample size may reduce accuracy. More public clonotypes were shared among persistent patients (roughly 2,700) than among newly diagnosed patients (under 1,000).

This clonotype was recorded at least ten times. What this receptor recognizes is not known. Base qualities are missing; no much larger clone stands one base away. In light of the paper, this sample's time point label describes: persistent/refractory GD, antithyroid drugs over 5 years with positive TRAb. For both TCR sequencing and RNA sequencing, RNA was extracted from PBMCs in TRIzol. Graves' disease was diagnosed according to American Thyroid Association guidelines. The patients came from an endocrinology department in Xi'an, China. Each patient gave approximately 10 milliliters of peripheral blood, collected in an EDTA anticoagulant tube. Ficoll Paque Plus density gradient separation was used to isolate PBMCs, and no further T cell sorting was done. An Agilent 2100 Bioanalyzer and agarose gel were used to assess RNA quality, and a NanoDrop 2000 was used to measure RNA concentration. In the germline V gene (reference sequence), CDR1 corresponds to DFQATT and CDR2 to SNEGSKA. From cysteine to phenylalanine, the CDR3 is 12 amino acids long. Here the CDR3 DNA is all that survives: 36 bases in frame from base 1. V is cut back by 4 bases and J by 4 bases, with 3 bases in the junction unmatched.

Library creation used multiplex PCR. The sequencing machine was an Illumina HiSeq 4000. TCR beta libraries were built with iRepertoire HTBI primers and Arm-PCR amplification of CDR3 regions. Before sequencing, the PCR products went through gel purification. The source study handled its data this way. Gene usage analysis of CDR3 amino acid clonotypes used the 62 TRBV and more than 13 TRBJ segments found across samples. COPE and FqMerger were used to merge filtered high-quality paired reads into contigs. BLAST was used to align contigs to the IMGT TRBV, TRBD and TRBJ reference genes, and CDR3 was defined following IMGT. Any clonotype with a frequency above 0.1% was counted as a highly expanded clone. Shannon entropy served as the measure of repertoire diversity, while the Gini coefficient captured V-J evenness. A clonotype found in more than one individual was treated as public. TCRdb reprocessed the public reads (quality trimming at Q25 with fastp, clone calling with MiXCR) and kept in-frame beta chains. A single entry per CDR3 protein holds the most common genes and DNA from its merged rows. In this record, the V and J calls reflect TCRdb's handling and not the investigators' own analysis. The sample includes 650,000 to 850,000 distinct CDR3 sequences, with about 32% observed a single time. The ten largest make up about two fifths of the sample.

This TCR was recovered from a female donor with Graves disease. This receptor chain uses TRBV20-1 and TRBJ1-1, with TRBD1 identical over 7 junction bases. Material: peripheral blood mononuclear cells (PBMCs), obtained when the disease was refractory, from a patient treated with antithyroid drugs. The DNA sequence is given as TGCAGTGCTAAAGGGGGCGTCACTGAAGCTTTCTTT. Its translation reads: CSAKGGVTEAFF.